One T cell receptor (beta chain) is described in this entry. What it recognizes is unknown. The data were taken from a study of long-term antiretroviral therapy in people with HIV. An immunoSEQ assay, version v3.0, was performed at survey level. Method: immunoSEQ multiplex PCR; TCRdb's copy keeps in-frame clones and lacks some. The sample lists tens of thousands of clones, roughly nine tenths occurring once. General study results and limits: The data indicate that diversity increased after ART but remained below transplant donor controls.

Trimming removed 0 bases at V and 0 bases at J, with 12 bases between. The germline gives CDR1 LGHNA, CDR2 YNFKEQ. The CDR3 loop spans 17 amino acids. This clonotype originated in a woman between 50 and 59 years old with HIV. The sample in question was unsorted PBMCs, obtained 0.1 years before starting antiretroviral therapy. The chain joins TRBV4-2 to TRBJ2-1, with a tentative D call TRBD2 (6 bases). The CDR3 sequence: CASSQDGLGGSYNEQFF. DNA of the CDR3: TGTGCCAGCAGCCAAGACGGTCTGGGGGGCTCCTACAATGAGCAGTTCTTC.